Listed here are 23 T cell receptor beta chains from one sample, sequenced in a study of OX40 agonist ivuxolimab in advanced cancers. The protocol was immunoSEQ multiplex PCR, while the TCRdb copy is restricted to in-frame clones and leaves out a portion. The sample lists approximately 60,000 clones, approximately 82% occurring once. Sequencing used CD4+ or CD8+ T cells sorted from blood, obtained in a trial of the OX40 agonist ivuxolimab. The receptor source for this set is an adult with an advanced solid tumor such as melanoma, head and neck, liver or kidney cancer.

V and J are TRBV28 and TRBJ1-4; D may be TRBD1 (5 bases). CDR1 and CDR2 (germline): MDHEN, SYDVKM. The CDR3 length is 15 residues. The V and J ends lost 5 bases and 0 bases respectively, with 10 bases between them. CDR3 bases: TGTGCCAGCAGTCCCGGACAAGCAACTAATGAAAAACTGTTTTTT. The encoded protein is CASSPGQATNEKLFF.

The chain joins TRBV11-2 to TRBJ2-1; 8 bases are a match to TRBD2. Trimming at V came to 0 bases and at J to 1 base, leaving 5 bases not matched to a gene. Germline V gene sequence: CDR1 SGHAT, CDR2 FQNNGV. CDR3 length equals 17 residues. This CDR3 reads CASSLEGAGASYNEQFF. CDR3 DNA sequence: TGTGCCAGCAGCTTAGAGGGAGCGGGGGCGTCCTACAATGAGCAGTTCTTC.

This clone occurred a few times. This rearrangement joins TRBV6-1 to TRBJ2-1, with 12 nucleotides matching TRBD2. The CDR3 has 15 amino acids. The germline CDR1 and CDR2 sequences are MNHNS and SASEGT. With V trimmed by 2 bases and J by 4 bases, 0 bases remained unmatched. CDR3 coding DNA: TGTGCCAGCAGTGAACTAGCGGGGGGGTACAATGAGCAGTTCTTC. Translating it yields CASSELAGGYNEQFF.

CDR3 bases: TGCAGCGCCCCACAGGGGCCAGCCAAAAACATTCAGTACTTC. Translated, it gives CSAPQGPAKNIQYF. V usage is TRBV29-1 and J usage is TRBJ2-4, with 7 bases matching TRBD1. Looked up from germline, CDR1 is SQVTM and CDR2 is ANQGSEA. The CDR3 length is 14 residues. Trimming took 7 bases from V and 0 from J; bases not matched to a gene: 6.

V and J are TRBV5-6 and TRBJ2-3; 11 bases map to TRBD2. This CDR3 is 18 amino acids long. The trim removed 2 bases at V and 0 bases at J, leaving 8 bases unmatched. Germline CDR1 SGHDT, CDR2 YYEEEE. The CDR3 nucleotides are TGTGCCAGCAGCTTTACTAGCGGGAGCAAGGCTAGCACAGATACGCAGTATTTT. This codes for CASSFTSGSKASTDTQYF.

The rearrangement joins TRBV27 to TRBJ1-1; unclear D gene. This CDR3 contains 14 residues. Per germline, CDR1 MNHEY and CDR2 SMNVEV (reference sequence). Trimming took 7 bases from V and 0 from J, leaving 12 bases between them. The DNA of the CDR3 is TGTGCCAGCATTGGTTCCTCCATGAACACTGAAGCTTTCTTT. Translated: CASIGSSMNTEAFF.

V usage is TRBV18 and J usage is TRBJ1-1; D uncertain. Trimming removed 2 bases at V and 1 base at J, with 8 bases between. CDR1 and CDR2 from the germline V gene are KGHSH and LQKENI. This CDR3 comprises 14 residues. The CDR3 is CASSPKSSNTEAFF. The CDR3 DNA sequence: TGTGCCAGCTCACCAAAGTCATCGAACACTGAAGCTTTCTTT. Drawing the rest from reference TRBV18 and TRBJ1-1, the complete variable domain is NAGVMQNPRHLVRRRGQEARLRCSPMKGHSHVYWYRQLPEEGLKFMVYLQKENIIDESGMPKERFSAEFPKEGPSILRIQQVVRGDSAAYFCASSPKSSNTEAFFGQGTRLTVV.

This chain uses TRBV10-2 with TRBJ1-5, with TRBD1 identical over 7 bases. Unmatched junction bases numbered 6, after V lost 10 bases and J lost 0 bases. Germline V gene sequence: CDR1 WSHSY, CDR2 SAAADI. The CDR3 has 14 residues. CDR3 protein: CAKWTGHSNQPQHF. The CDR3 region has the DNA TGCGCCAAATGGACAGGTCATAGCAATCAGCCCCAGCATTTT.

The genes are TRBV6-6 and TRBJ2-1, with a tentative D call TRBD1 (5 bases). Trimming cost V 7 bases and J 9 bases, with 13 bases left between them. CDR1 MNHNY and CDR2 SVGAGI come from the germline V gene (reference sequence). This CDR3 has 12 residues. CDR3 coding DNA: TGTGCCAGCAAAGGTAGTCAGGGTGAGCAGTTCTTC. Translated, it gives CASKGSQGEQFF.

This clone was counted ten times or more. Sequence at one end of the junction differs from germline and may be a read error. The chain has TRBV7-7 and TRBJ2-7; D is unresolved. Per germline, CDR1 SSHAT and CDR2 FNYEAQ (reference sequence). The CDR3 contains 13 residues. CDR3 residues: CASSLAANYEQYF. CDR3 sequence (DNA): TGTGCTAGCAGCTTAGCAGCCAACTACGAGCAGTACTTC.

V gene TRBV5-5 combines with J gene TRBJ1-2; the D gene is possibly TRBD1 (5 bases). Trimming stripped 4 bases from V and 4 bases from J, with 17 bases between. CDR1 and CDR2 (germline): SGHKS, YYEKEE (reference sequence). The CDR3 length is 15 residues. The CDR3 region has the DNA TGTGCCAGCAGCCCACAAGAGGGACCCCTCTATGGCTACACCTTC. Translation: CASSPQEGPLYGYTF.

This chain connects TRBV5-8 to TRBJ2-7, with no clear D. Per the germline V gene, CDR1 is SGHTS and CDR2 is YDEGEE. V was cut by 4 bases and J by 3 bases, with 20 bases left in between. This CDR3 contains 16 residues. CDR3 in DNA: TGTGCCAGCAGCCCAACCATTGACATCTCTAGCTACGAGCAGTACTTC. Protein: CASSPTIDISSYEQYF.

CDR3 coding DNA: TGTGCCTGGAGTGTCCTGGGCTCTGGAAACACCATATATTTT. Translation: CAWSVLGSGNTIYF. V gene TRBV30 combines with J gene TRBJ1-3; no clear D gene. CDR3 length equals 14 residues. Looked up from germline, CDR1 is GTSNPN and CDR2 is SVGIG (reference sequence). The V end was cut by 0 bases, the J end by 0 bases, with 6 bases between.

This clone was detected a few times. The V and J genes are TRBV6-5 and TRBJ1-3; 8 bases agree with TRBD1. From germline, CDR1 is MNHEY and CDR2 SVGAGI. The CDR3 runs 15 residues. The ends lost 5 bases at V and 3 bases at J; junction bases unmatched: 6. This CDR3 is CASSLKGTGGNTIYF. CDR3 in DNA: TGTGCCAGCAGTCTAAAGGGGACAGGTGGAAACACCATATATTTT.

The chain carries TRBV14 and TRBJ1-6; no firm D call. Trimming removed 4 bases at V and 3 bases at J, with 7 bases between. From germline, CDR1 is SGHDN and CDR2 FVKESK. The CDR3 sequence is 14 residues long. DNA of the CDR3: TGTGCCAGCAGCCCCTCTTTCTATAATTCACCCCTCCACTTT. Amino acid sequence: CASSPSFYNSPLHF.

The rearrangement joins TRBV30 to TRBJ2-4, with 9 nucleotides matching TRBD1. J gave up 0 bases and V 2 bases, and 14 bases lay outside the gene matches. Germline V gives CDR1 GTSNPN, CDR2 SVGIG (reference sequence). This CDR3 region has 19 residues. The CDR3 DNA is TGTGCCTGGAGTAATACCCGGACAGGGGCGATTCTAGCCAAAAACATTCAGTACTTC. It is translated as CAWSNTRTGAILAKNIQYF. Filled out from reference TRBV30 and TRBJ2-4, the complete variable domain reads SQTIHQWPATLVQPVGSPLSLECTVEGTSNPNLYWYRQAAGRGLQLLFYSVGIGQISSEVPQNLSASRPQDRQFILSSKKLLLSDSGFYLCAWSNTRTGAILAKNIQYFGAGTRLSVL.

The V gene is TRBV11-2, the J gene TRBJ2-1; D unclear. Trimming left V 0 bases short and J 10 bases short, with 4 bases between. The CDR3 covers 11 residues. Germline V CDR1 and CDR2: SGHAT, FQNNGV. For the CDR3, the DNA is TGTGCCAGCAGCTTAGAGCGGGAGCAGTTCTTC. It translates to CASSLEREQFF.

The chain is built from TRBV19 and TRBJ2-7; D may be TRBD1 or TRBD2 (5 bases each). The CDR3 totals 18 residues. Trimming left V 1 base short and J 2 bases short, with 21 bases between. Germline V gene data show CDR1 as LNHDA and CDR2 as SQIVND (reference sequence). CDR3 bases: TGTGCCAGTAGTATAGCAATACCCCTCGGGACCATAACCTACGAGCAGTACTTC. Its protein product is CASSIAIPLGTITYEQYF. Looking up the rest from reference TRBV19 and TRBJ2-7 gives the full variable domain: DGGITQSPKYLFRKEGQNVTLSCEQNLNHDAMYWYRQDPGQGLRLIYYSQIVNDFQKGDIAEGYSVSREKKESFPLTVTSAQKNPTAFYLCASSIAIPLGTITYEQYFGPGTRLTVT.

The genes are TRBV7-3 and TRBJ2-2, with 7 bases lining up with TRBD2. J was trimmed by 7 bases and V by 5 bases; bases with no gene match: 13. This CDR3 is built from 16 residues. Germline V CDR1 and CDR2: SGHTA, FQGTGA. The DNA of the CDR3 is TGTGCCAGCAGCCCGACCCCAATAAGCGGGATCGGGGAGCTGTTTTTT. Protein sequence: CASSPTPISGIGELFF.

This clone was observed a few times. The rearrangement uses TRBV2 and TRBJ2-3; 7 bases are shared with TRBD2. V gave up 6 bases and J gave up 2 bases; unmatched junction bases: 2. From germline, CDR1 is SNHLY and CDR2 FYNNEI. This CDR3 is 13 amino acids long. For the CDR3, the DNA is TGTGCCAGCAGCCGGGACTACACAGATACGCAGTATTTT. It codes for CASSRDYTDTQYF.

The V call is TRBV4-1, the J call TRBJ2-5; maybe TRBD2 (6 bases). V was trimmed by 5 bases and J by 1 base, leaving 8 bases between them. The CDR3 runs 13 residues. The V gene's germline CDR1 is MGHRA and CDR2 YSYEKL. The CDR3 DNA sequence: TGCGCCAGCAGCAGAGCGGGCCAAGAGACCCAGTACTTC. It specifies CASSRAGQETQYF.

The CDR3 spells CASSEGSRDTIYF. The CDR3 bases are TGTGCCAGCAGTGAAGGGTCCCGGGACACCATATATTTT. The chain carries TRBV6-1 and TRBJ1-3; no definite D call. Germline lookup yields CDR1 MNHNS and CDR2 SASEGT. This CDR3 is 13 amino acids long. Between the trimmed V and J ends, which lost 1 base and 8 bases, there was a span of 9 bases.

The rearrangement joins TRBV6-6 to TRBJ2-1; D assignment may be TRBD1 or TRBD2 (6 bases each). The CDR3 is 14 amino acids. Deletions cut 6 bases from V and 7 bases from J, with 16 bases between. Germline CDR1 is MNHNY and CDR2 is SVGAGI (reference sequence). The CDR3, as DNA: TGTGCCAGCAGCCCACAACTAGGGGGGAATGAGCAGTTCTTC. It translates to CASSPQLGGNEQFF.